The entry below gives a single T cell receptor beta chain sequence along with its context. Germline V gene sequence: CDR1 MDHEN, CDR2 SYDVKM. J was trimmed by 5 bases and V by 5 bases; bases with no gene match: 8. CDR3 length: 14 amino acids. The table came from immunoSEQ multiplex PCR; TCRdb's copy has only in-frame clones and leaves some out. The table includes hundreds of thousands of clones, under 90% detected once. The data derive from a study of blood T cell repertoires in COVID-19. The specimen sequenced was PBMCs or T cells enriched from blood (not recorded which). This receptor was taken from a woman aged 50 to 65 who had been exposed to COVID-19. This chain uses TRBV28 with TRBJ2-7, with 8 bases fitting TRBD1. The CDR3 nucleotides are TGTGCCAGCAGTATTGGACAGGGAGAGGACGAGCAGTACTTC. It is translated as CASSIGQGEDEQYF. The full variable domain, with the rest looked up from reference TRBV28 and TRBJ2-7, is DVKVTQSSRYLVKRTGEKVFLECVQDMDHENMFWYRQDPGLGLRLIYFSYDVKMKEKGDIPEGYSVSREKKERFSLILESASTNQTSMYLCASSIGQGEDEQYFGPGTRLTVT.